This T cell receptor beta chain emerged from a study of cytotoxic CD8 clonotypes in ibrutinib-treated CLL. The sample holds one count of this clone. Germline values: CDR1 SNHLY, CDR2 FYNNEI. The CDR3 length is 15 residues. V was clipped by 3 bases and J by 4 bases; unmatched bases: 8. TCRdb's table, derived via immunoSEQ multiplex PCR, lists solely in-frame clones and lacks some. The sample holds roughly 250,000 clones, around 70% seen once. The TCR sequence derives from a human donor with chronic lymphocytic leukemia. The chain uses TRBV2 and TRBJ2-5; TRBD1 matches 7 bases. The input for sequencing was PBMCs, taken after 24 months of ibrutinib treatment. The CDR3 region is CASSDWQGELETQYF. The CDR3 region has the DNA TGTGCCAGCAGTGATTGGCAGGGGGAATTAGAGACCCAGTACTTC.